This TCR beta chain stems from a study of T cells in Graves' hyperthyroidism and ophthalmopathy. What was amplified from RNA transcripts were TCR beta CDR3 regions. The TCR CDR3 was amplified in a first-round RT-PCR using the HTBI primer set. MiXCR, run by TCRdb on the multiplex PCR reads, gives a single entry per CDR3 protein. The table has about 320,000 distinct CDR3 sequences, approximately 16% seen once; the top ten hold approximately 35%. Every diagnosis used clinical symptoms, serum thyroxine and TRAb, thyroid ultrasound and orbital computed tomography. The germline gives CDR1 SGHRS, CDR2 YFSETQ. The V and J ends lost 5 bases and 4 bases respectively, with 8 bases between them. This CDR3 spans 12 amino acids.

The specimen was blood. The genes are TRBV5-1 and TRBJ2-3; a weak D match, TRBD2 (5 bases). The sequence derives from a man aged 25-40 years with Graves' hyperthyroidism. The CDR3 DNA is TGCGCCAGCAGTAAGAGGGCAGATACGCAGTATTTT. This gives the protein CASSKRADTQYF.